The 10 T cell receptor beta chains presented below share a single source sample, sequenced in a study of blood T cell repertoires in COVID-19. Sequenced by immunoSEQ multiplex PCR; TCRdb stores in-frame clones only, minus some. Of around 400,000 clones in the sample, approximately 91% were seen once. Input material: PBMCs or T cells enriched from blood (not recorded which). Receptors originate from a woman between 18 and 29 years old who had been exposed to COVID-19.

The CDR3 loop reads CASSAGQGGGNTIYF. The CDR3 coding sequence is TGTGCCAGCTCCGCCGGACAGGGCGGGGGAAACACCATATATTTT. The genes are TRBV18 and TRBJ1-3; 8 bases map to TRBD1. Germline V gene sequence: CDR1 KGHSH, CDR2 LQKENI. The CDR3 consists of 15 residues. J was trimmed by 4 bases and V by 6 bases; bases with no gene match: 8.

CDR3 coding DNA: TGTGCCAGCATTCGGACAGGGAACCCTTCCTACGAGCAGTACTTC. Its protein product is CASIRTGNPSYEQYF. The chain joins TRBV28 to TRBJ2-7, with 8 nucleotides matching TRBD1. CDR1 MDHEN and CDR2 SYDVKM come from the germline V gene. CDR3 length: 15 amino acids. V gave up 7 bases and J gave up 1 base; unmatched junction bases: 9.

As concerns this clone: Other DNA sequences in this sample translate to the same CDR3. This sequence joins TRBV4-2 and TRBJ2-7, with D possibly TRBD1 on 6 matching bases. This CDR3 contains 14 residues. Germline assignment: CDR1 LGHNA and CDR2 YNFKEQ. Trimming stripped 0 bases from V and 3 bases from J, with 9 bases between. CDR3 sequence reads: CASSQDRTDYEQYF. For the CDR3, the DNA is TGTGCCAGCAGCCAAGATAGGACAGACTACGAGCAGTACTTC.

The rearrangement links TRBV6-5 to TRBJ2-3; 10 bases agree with TRBD1. Trimming took 2 bases from V and 3 from J; bases not matched to a gene: 5. Germline CDR1 is MNHEY and CDR2 is SVGAGI. The CDR3 is made up of 16 amino acids. CDR3 sequence reads: CASSYSDRGLTDTQYF. CDR3 coding DNA: TGTGCCAGCAGTTACAGTGACAGGGGGCTAACAGATACGCAGTATTTT.

This chain links TRBV9 with TRBJ1-1, with D unresolved. CDR1 and CDR2 (germline): SGDLS, YYNGEE. Trimming stripped 0 bases from V and 0 bases from J, with 15 bases between. This CDR3 is built from 17 residues. CDR3 DNA: TGTGCCAGCAGCGTAGCTACGGGATATTCAATGAACACTGAAGCTTTCTTT. Its protein is CASSVATGYSMNTEAFF.

V and J are TRBV18 and TRBJ2-3; TRBD2 agrees at 12 bases. The CDR3 extends over 16 amino acids. CDR1 KGHSH and CDR2 LQKENI come from the germline V gene. The J segment lost 2 bases and the V segment lost 4 bases, leaving 4 bases of the junction unmatched. The CDR3 DNA reads as TGTGCCAGCTCACTGTCTAGCGGGGGGGTCACAGATACGCAGTATTTT. This encodes CASSLSSGGVTDTQYF.

The chain combines TRBV23-1 with TRBJ2-7; D is perhaps TRBD2 (5 bases). TRBV23-1 falls under the ORF class, with uncertain function. There are 13 residues in the CDR3. V shed 8 bases and J shed 0 bases, with 11 bases lying between them. The CDR3 loop is CASGSWSSYEQYF. For the CDR3, the DNA is TGCGCCAGCGGGAGTTGGAGCTCCTACGAGCAGTACTTC.

The chain has TRBV7-9 and TRBJ1-5; 10 nucleotides agree with TRBD1. CDR3 size: 17 residues. Germline V gene lookup returns CDR1 SEHNR and CDR2 FQNEAQ (reference sequence). The J segment lost 2 bases and the V segment lost 5 bases, leaving 9 bases of the junction unmatched. In nucleotides, the CDR3 is TGTGCCAGCAGCCCCGTGACAGGGGGCTACGGCAATCAGCCCCAGCATTTT. This gives the protein CASSPVTGGYGNQPQHF.

The V gene is TRBV5-5, the J gene TRBJ1-6, with D maybe TRBD1 (5 bases). The CDR3 sequence is 17 residues long. Germline CDR1 is SGHKS and CDR2 is YYEKEE (reference sequence). Trimming removed 3 bases from V and 0 bases from J, with 13 bases in between. In DNA, the CDR3 is TGTGCCAGCAGCTGGGCCGCCGGGGGCTCCTATAATTCACCCCTCCACTTT. As protein: CASSWAAGGSYNSPLHF.

The V gene is TRBV14, the J gene TRBJ1-3; no reliable D call. Germline CDR1 is SGHDN and CDR2 is FVKESK. V lost 0 bases and J lost 0, with 6 bases in between. The CDR3 loop spans 15 amino acids. This CDR3 is CASSQDEFSGNTIYF. CDR3 nucleotide sequence: TGTGCCAGCAGCCAAGATGAGTTCTCTGGAAACACCATATATTTT.